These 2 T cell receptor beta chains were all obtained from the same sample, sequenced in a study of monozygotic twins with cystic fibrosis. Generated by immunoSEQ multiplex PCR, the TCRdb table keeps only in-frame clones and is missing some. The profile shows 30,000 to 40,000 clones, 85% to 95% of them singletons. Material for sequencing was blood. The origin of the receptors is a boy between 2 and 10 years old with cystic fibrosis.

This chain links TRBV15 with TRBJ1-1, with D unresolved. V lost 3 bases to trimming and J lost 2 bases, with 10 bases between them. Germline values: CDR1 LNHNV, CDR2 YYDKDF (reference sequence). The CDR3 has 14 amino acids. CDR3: CATSSPNRNTEAFF. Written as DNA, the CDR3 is TGTGCCACCAGCAGCCCTAACAGAAACACTGAAGCTTTCTTT.

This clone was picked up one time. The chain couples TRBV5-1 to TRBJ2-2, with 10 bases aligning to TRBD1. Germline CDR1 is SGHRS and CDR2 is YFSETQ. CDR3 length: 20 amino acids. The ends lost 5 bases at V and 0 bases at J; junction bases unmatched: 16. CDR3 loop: CASSFRTGTGAFANTGELFF. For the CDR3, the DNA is TGCGCCAGCAGTTTTAGGACAGGGACAGGGGCGTTCGCGAACACCGGGGAGCTGTTTTTT.